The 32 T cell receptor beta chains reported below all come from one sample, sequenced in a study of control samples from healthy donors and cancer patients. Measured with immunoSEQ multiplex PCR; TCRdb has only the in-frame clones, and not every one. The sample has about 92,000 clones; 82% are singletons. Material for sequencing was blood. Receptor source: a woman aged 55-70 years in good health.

The CDR3 sequence: CSASGGTDTEAFF. For the CDR3, the DNA is TGCAGTGCGAGTGGGGGGACGGACACTGAAGCTTTCTTT. The chain couples TRBV20-1 to TRBJ1-1; possibly TRBD1 for D (5 bases). The CDR3 contains 13 residues. V lost 6 bases, J lost 3 bases, and 14 bases lay in between. Germline CDR1 and CDR2: DFQATT and SNEGSKA (reference sequence).

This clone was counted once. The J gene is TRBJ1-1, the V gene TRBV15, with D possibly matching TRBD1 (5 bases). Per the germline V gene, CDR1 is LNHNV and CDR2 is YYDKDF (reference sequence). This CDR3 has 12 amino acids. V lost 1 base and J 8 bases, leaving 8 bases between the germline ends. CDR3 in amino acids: CATSRVAGEAFF. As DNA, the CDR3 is TGTGCCACCAGCAGAGTCGCAGGGGAAGCTTTCTTT.

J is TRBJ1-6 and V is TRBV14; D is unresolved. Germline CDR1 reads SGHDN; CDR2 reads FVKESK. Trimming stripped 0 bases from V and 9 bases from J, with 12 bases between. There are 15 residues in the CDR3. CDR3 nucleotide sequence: TGTGCCAGCAGCCAAGACCGGCCCCCATTTTCACCCCTCCACTTT. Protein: CASSQDRPPFSPLHF. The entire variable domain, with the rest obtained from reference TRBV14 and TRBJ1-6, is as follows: EAGVTQFPSHSVIEKGQTVTLRCDPISGHDNLYWYRRVMGKEIKFLLHFVKESKQDESGMPNNRFLAERTGGTYSTLKVQPAELEDSGVYFCASSQDRPPFSPLHFGNGTRLTVT.

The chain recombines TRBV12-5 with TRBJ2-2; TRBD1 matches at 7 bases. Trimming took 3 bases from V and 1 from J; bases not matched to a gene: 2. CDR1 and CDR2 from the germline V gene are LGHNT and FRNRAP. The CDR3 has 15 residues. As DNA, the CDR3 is TGTGCTAGTGGTTTTGGGGACAGGAACACCGGGGAGCTGTTTTTT. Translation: CASGFGDRNTGELFF.

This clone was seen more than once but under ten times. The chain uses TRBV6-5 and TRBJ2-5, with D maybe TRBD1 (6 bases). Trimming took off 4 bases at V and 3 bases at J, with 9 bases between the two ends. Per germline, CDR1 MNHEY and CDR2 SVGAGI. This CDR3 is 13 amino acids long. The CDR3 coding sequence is TGTGCCAGCAGTTTTTACAGGGAAGAGACCCAGTACTTC. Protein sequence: CASSFYREETQYF.

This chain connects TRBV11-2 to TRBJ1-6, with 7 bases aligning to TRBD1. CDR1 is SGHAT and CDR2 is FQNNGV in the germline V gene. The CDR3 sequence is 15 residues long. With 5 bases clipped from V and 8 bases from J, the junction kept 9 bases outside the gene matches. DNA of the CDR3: TGTGCCAGCAGCCTAAGACAGGGAGGAGATTCACCCCTCCACTTT. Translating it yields CASSLRQGGDSPLHF.

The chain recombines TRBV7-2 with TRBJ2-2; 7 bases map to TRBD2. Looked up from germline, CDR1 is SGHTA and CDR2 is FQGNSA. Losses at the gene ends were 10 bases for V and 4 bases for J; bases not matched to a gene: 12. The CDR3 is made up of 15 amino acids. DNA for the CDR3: TGTGCCACAATGGCCGGGACTACTGTCACCGGGGAGCTGTTTTTT. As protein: CATMAGTTVTGELFF. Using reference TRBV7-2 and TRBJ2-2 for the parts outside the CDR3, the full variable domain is GAGVSQSPSNKVTEKGKDVELRCDPISGHTALYWYRQSLGQGLEFLIYFQGNSAPDKSGLPSDRFSAERTGGSVSTLTIQRTQQEDSAVYLCATMAGTTVTGELFFGEGSRLTVL.

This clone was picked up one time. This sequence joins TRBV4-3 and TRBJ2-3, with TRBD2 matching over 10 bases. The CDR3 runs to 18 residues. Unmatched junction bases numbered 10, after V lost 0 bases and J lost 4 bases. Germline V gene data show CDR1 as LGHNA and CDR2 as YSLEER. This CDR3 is CASSQDLQGGTSADTQYF. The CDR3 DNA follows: TGCGCCAGCAGCCAAGACTTGCAGGGAGGGACTAGCGCAGATACGCAGTATTTT.

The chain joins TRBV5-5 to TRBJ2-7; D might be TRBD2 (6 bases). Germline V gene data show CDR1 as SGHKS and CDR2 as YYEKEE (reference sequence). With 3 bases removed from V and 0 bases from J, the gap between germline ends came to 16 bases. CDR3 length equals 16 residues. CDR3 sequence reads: CASSWVGGANSYEQYF. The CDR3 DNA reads TGTGCCAGCAGCTGGGTTGGCGGGGCGAACTCCTACGAGCAGTACTTC.

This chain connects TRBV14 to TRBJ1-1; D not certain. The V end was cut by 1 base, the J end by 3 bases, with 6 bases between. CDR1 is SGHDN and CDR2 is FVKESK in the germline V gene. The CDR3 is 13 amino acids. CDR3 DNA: TGTGCCAGCAGCCAAGGGTTGTACACTGAAGCTTTCTTT. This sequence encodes CASSQGLYTEAFF.

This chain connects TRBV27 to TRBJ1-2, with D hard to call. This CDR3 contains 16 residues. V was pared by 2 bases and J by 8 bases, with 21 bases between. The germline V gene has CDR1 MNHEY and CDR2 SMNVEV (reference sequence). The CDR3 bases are TGTGCCAGCAGTTTAGCGGGAATGGCCCTCCGCGGGGGCTACACCTTC. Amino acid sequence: CASSLAGMALRGGYTF.

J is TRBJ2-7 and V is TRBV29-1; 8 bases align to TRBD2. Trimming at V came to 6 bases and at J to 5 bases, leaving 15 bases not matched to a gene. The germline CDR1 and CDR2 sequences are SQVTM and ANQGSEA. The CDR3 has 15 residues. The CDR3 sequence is CSVAGEAGVFNEQYF. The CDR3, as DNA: TGCAGCGTGGCCGGAGAAGCGGGAGTTTTTAACGAGCAGTACTTC.

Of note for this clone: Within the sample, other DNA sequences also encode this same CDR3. The CDR3 nucleotides are TGCGCCAGCAGCCAAGATAGTCCGGCCTCTGGAAACACCATATATTTT. Its translation: CASSQDSPASGNTIYF. The chain is built from TRBV4-3 and TRBJ1-3, with unresolved D. Germline V CDR1 and CDR2: LGHNA, YSLEER. Deletions cut 0 bases from V and 0 bases from J, with 9 bases between. This CDR3 has 16 amino acids.

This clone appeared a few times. CDR3 sequence reads: CATSRPHAREGYTF. In nucleotides, the CDR3 is TGTGCCACCAGCAGACCCCATGCCAGGGAAGGCTACACCTTC. The chain recombines TRBV15 with TRBJ1-2, with a tentative D call TRBD1 (5 bases). The V end was cut by 2 bases, the J end by 8 bases, with 15 bases between. The CDR3 extends over 14 amino acids. Germline CDR1 LNHNV, CDR2 YYDKDF (reference sequence).

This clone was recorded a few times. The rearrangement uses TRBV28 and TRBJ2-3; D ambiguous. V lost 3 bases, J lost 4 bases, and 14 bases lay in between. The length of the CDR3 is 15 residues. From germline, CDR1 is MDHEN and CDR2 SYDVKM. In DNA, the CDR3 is TGTGCCAGCAGTTTCCGACCATTAGGTTCAGATACGCAGTATTTT. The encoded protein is CASSFRPLGSDTQYF.

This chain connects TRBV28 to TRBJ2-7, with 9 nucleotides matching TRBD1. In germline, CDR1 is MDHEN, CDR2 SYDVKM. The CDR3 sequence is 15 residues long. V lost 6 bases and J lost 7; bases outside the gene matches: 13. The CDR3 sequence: CASSKAGTGLGEQYF. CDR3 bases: TGTGCCAGCAGCAAGGCGGGGACAGGGCTGGGTGAGCAGTACTTC.

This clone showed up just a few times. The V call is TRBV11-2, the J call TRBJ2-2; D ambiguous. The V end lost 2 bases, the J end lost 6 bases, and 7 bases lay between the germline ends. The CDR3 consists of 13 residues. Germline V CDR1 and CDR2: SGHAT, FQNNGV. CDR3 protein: CASSLMMAGELFF. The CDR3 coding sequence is TGTGCCAGCAGCTTAATGATGGCCGGGGAGCTGTTTTTT.

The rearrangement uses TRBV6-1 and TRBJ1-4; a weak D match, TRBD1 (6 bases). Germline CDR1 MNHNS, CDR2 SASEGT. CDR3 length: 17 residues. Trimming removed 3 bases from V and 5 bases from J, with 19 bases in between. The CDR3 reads CASSEVVRGAVNEKLFF. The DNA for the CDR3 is TGTGCCAGCAGTGAGGTAGTGAGGGGGGCAGTGAATGAAAAACTGTTTTTT.

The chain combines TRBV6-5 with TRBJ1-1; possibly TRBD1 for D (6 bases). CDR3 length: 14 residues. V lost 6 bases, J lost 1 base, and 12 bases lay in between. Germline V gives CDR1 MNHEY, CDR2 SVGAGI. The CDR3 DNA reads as TGTGCCAGCAGCTACAACAGGGAGAACACTGAAGCTTTCTTT. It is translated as CASSYNRENTEAFF.

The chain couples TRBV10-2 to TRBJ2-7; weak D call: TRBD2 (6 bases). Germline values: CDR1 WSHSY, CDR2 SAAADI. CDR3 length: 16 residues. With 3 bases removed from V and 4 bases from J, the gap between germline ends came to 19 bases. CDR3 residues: CASSDPPGTARYEQYF. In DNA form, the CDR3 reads TGCGCCAGCAGTGACCCGCCCGGGACTGCAAGGTACGAGCAGTACTTC.

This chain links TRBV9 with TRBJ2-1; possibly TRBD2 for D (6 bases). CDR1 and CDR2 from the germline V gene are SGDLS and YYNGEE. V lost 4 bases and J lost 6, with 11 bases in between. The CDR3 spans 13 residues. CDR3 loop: CASSPRESNEQFF. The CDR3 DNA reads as TGTGCCAGCAGCCCCCGGGAGAGCAATGAGCAGTTCTTC.

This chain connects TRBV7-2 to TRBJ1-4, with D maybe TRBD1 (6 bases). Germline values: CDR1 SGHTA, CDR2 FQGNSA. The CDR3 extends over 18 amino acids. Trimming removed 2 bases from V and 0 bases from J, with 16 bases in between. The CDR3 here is CASSLWSGHFSTNEKLFF. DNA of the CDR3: TGTGCCAGCAGCTTATGGTCGGGACACTTCTCAACTAATGAAAAACTGTTTTTT.

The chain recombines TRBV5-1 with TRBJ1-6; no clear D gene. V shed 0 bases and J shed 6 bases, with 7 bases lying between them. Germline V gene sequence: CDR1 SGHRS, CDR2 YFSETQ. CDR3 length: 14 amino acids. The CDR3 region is CASSLEAGNSPLHF. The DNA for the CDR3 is TGCGCCAGCAGCTTGGAGGCAGGTAATTCACCCCTCCACTTT.

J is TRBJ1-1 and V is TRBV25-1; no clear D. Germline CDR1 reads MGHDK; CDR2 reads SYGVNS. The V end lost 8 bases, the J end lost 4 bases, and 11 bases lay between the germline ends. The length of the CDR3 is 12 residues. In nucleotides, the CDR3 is TGTGCCAGCGTCCACGCGGGCACTGAAGCTTTCTTT. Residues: CASVHAGTEAFF.

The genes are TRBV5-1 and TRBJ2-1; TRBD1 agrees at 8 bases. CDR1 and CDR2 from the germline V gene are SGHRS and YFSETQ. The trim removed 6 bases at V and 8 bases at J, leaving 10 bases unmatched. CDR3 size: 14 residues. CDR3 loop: CASTTTGGSYEQFF. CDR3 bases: TGCGCCAGCACCACAACAGGGGGATCTTATGAGCAGTTCTTC.

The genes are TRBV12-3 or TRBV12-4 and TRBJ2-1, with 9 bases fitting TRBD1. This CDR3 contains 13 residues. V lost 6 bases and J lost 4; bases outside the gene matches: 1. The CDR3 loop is CASSGQGYNEQFF. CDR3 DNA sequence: TGTGCCAGCAGCGGACAGGGGTACAATGAGCAGTTCTTC.

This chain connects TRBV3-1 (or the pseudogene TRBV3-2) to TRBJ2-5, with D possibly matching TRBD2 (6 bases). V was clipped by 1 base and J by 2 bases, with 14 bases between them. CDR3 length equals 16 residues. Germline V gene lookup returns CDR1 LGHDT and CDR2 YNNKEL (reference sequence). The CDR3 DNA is TGTGCCAGCAGCCAAGCTCCGGGACTGGAACAAGAGACCCAGTACTTC. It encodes CASSQAPGLEQETQYF.

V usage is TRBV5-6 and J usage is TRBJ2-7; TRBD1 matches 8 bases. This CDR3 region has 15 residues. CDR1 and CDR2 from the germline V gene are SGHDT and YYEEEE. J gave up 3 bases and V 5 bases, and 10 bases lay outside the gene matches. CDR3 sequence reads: CASRRRTGPSYEQYF. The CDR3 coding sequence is TGTGCCAGCAGACGACGGACAGGGCCAAGCTACGAGCAGTACTTC.

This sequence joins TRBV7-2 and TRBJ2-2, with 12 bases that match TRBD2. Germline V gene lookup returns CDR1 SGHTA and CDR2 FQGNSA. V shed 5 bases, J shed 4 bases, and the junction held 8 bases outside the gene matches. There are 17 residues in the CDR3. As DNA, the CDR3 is TGTGCCAGCAGCCCCCTAGCGGGGGGGCGTGGCACCGGGGAGCTGTTTTTT. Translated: CASSPLAGGRGTGELFF.

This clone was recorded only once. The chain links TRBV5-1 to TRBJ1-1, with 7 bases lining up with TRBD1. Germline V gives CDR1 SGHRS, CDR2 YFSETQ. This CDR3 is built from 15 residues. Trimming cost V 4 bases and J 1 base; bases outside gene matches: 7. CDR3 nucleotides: TGCGCCAGCAGCGCCTCGACAGGGCGGAACACTGAAGCTTTCTTT. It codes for CASSASTGRNTEAFF.

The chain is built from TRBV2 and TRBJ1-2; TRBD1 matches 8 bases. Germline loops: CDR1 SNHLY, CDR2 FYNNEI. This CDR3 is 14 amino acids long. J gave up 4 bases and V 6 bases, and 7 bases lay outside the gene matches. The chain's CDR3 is CASRTGQAAYGYTF. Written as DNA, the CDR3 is TGTGCCAGCAGGACGGGACAGGCGGCCTATGGCTACACCTTC.

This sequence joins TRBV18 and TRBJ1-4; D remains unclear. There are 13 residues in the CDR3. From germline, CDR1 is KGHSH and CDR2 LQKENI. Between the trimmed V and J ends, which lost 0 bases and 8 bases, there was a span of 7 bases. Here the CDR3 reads CASSPPSEEKLFF. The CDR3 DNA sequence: TGTGCCAGCTCACCACCGTCGGAGGAAAAACTGTTTTTT.